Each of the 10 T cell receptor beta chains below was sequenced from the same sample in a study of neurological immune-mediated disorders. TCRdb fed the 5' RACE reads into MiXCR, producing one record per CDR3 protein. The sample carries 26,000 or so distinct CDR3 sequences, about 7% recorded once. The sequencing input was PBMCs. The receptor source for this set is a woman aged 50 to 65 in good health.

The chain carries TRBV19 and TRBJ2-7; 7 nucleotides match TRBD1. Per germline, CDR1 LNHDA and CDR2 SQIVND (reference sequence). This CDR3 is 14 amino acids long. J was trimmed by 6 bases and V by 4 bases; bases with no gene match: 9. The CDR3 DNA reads TGTGCCAGTAGTACTCTGGGACAGCTGGGCGAGCAGTACTTC. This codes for CASSTLGQLGEQYF. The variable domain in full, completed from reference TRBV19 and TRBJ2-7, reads DGGITQSPKYLFRKEGQNVTLSCEQNLNHDAMYWYRQDPGQGLRLIYYSQIVNDFQKGDIAEGYSVSREKKESFPLTVTSAQKNPTAFYLCASSTLGQLGEQYFGPGTRLTVT.

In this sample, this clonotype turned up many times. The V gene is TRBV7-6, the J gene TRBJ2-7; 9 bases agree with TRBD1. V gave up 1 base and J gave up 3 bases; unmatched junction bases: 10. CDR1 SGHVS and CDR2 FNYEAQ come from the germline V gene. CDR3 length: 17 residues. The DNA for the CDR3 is TGTGCCAGCAGCTTAGGGGCTACCGGGACAGGGATCTACGAGCAGTACTTC. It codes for CASSLGATGTGIYEQYF.

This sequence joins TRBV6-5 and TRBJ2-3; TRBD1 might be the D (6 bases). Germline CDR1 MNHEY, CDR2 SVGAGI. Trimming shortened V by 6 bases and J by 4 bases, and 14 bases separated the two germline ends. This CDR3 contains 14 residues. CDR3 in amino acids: CASSQGQLPDTQYF. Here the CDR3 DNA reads TGTGCCAGCAGCCAGGGACAACTCCCAGATACGCAGTATTTT.

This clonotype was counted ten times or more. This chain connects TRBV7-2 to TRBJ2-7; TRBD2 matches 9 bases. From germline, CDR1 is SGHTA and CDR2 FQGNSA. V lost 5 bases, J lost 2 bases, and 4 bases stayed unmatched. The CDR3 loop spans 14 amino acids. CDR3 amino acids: CASSKAGGPYEQYF. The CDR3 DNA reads TGTGCCAGCAGCAAAGCGGGGGGACCCTACGAGCAGTACTTC.

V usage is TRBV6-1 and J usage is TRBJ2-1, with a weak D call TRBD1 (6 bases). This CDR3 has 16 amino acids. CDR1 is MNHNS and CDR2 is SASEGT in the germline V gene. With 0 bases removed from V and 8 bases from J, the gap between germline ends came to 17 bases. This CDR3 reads CASSEAQQGIPYEQFF. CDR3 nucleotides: TGTGCCAGCAGTGAAGCGCAACAGGGAATCCCGTATGAGCAGTTCTTC.

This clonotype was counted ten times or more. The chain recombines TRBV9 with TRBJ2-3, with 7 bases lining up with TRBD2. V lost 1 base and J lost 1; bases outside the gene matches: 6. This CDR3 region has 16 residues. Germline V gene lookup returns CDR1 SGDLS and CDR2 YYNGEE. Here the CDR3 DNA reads TGTGCCAGCAGCGTAATGGCTAGCGGCCGCACAGATACGCAGTATTTT. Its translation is CASSVMASGRTDTQYF.

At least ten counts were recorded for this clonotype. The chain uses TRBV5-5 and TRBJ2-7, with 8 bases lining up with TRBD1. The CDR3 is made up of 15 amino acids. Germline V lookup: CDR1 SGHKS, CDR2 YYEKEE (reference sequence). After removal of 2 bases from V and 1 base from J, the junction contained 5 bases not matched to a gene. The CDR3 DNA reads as TGTGCCAGCAGCTTTTACGACAGGGGTTCCTACGAGCAGTACTTC. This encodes CASSFYDRGSYEQYF.

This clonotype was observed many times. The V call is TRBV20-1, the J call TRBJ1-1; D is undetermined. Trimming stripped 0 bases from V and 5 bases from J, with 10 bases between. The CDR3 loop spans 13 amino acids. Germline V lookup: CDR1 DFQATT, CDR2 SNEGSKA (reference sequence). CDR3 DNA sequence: TGCAGTGCTAGAGATCTTTTAGGGACTGAAGCTTTCTTT. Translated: CSARDLLGTEAFF.

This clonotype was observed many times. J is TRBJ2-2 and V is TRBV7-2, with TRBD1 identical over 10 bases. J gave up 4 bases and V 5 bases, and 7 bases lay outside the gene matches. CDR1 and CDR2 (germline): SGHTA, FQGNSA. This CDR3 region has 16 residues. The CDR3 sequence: CASSDPGQGSTGELFF. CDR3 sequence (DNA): TGTGCCAGCAGCGACCCGGGACAGGGGAGCACCGGGGAGCTGTTTTTT. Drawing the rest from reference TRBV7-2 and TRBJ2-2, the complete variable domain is GAGVSQSPSNKVTEKGKDVELRCDPISGHTALYWYRQSLGQGLEFLIYFQGNSAPDKSGLPSDRFSAERTGGSVSTLTIQRTQQEDSAVYLCASSDPGQGSTGELFFGEGSRLTVL.

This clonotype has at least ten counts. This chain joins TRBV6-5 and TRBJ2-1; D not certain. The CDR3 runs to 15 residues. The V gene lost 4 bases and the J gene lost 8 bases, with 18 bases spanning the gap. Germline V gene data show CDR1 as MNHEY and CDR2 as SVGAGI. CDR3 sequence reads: CASSSPGKTPHEQFF. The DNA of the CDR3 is TGTGCCAGCAGTTCCCCGGGCAAGACTCCACATGAGCAGTTCTTC.